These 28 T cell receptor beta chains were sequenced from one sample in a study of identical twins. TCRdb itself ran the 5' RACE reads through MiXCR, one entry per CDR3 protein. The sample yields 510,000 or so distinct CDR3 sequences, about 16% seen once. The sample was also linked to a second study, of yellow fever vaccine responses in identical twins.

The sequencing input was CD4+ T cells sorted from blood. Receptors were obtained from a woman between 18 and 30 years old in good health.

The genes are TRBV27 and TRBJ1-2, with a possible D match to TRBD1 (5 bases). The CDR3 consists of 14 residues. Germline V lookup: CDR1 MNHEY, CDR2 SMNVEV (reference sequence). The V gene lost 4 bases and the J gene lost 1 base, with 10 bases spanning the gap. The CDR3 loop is CASSSSDSNYGYTF. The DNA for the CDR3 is TGTGCCAGCAGTTCCTCCGACAGTAACTATGGCTACACCTTC.

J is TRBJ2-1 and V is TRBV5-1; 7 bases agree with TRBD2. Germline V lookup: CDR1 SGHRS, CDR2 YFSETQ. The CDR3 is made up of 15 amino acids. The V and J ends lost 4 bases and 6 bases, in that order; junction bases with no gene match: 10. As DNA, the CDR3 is TGCGCCAGCAGCACTGGTGGGACTACCGTCAATGAGCAGTTCTTC. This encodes CASSTGGTTVNEQFF.

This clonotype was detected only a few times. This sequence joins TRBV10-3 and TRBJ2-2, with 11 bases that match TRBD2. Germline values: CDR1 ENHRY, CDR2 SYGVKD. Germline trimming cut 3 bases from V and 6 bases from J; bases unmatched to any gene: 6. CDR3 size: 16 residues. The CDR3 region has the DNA TGTGCCATCAGTGAAACTAGCGGGAGCCCTCCCGGGGAGCTGTTTTTT. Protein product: CAISETSGSPPGELFF.

The DNA for the CDR3 is TGTGCCAGCAGTGAATCTAGGTTGCTGGAGACCCAGTACTTC. It translates to CASSESRLLETQYF. The chain links TRBV25-1 to TRBJ2-5; D is unclear. The CDR3 totals 14 residues. The V and J ends lost 1 base and 5 bases respectively, with 11 bases between them. Germline CDR1 MGHDK, CDR2 SYGVNS.

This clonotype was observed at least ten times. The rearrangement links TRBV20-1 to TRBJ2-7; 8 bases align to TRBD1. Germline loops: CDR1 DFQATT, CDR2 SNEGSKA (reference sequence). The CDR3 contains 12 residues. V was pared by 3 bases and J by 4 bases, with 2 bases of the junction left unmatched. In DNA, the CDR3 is TGCAGTGCTAGCAGGGACAGGTACGAGCAGTACGTC. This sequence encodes CSASRDRYEQYV.

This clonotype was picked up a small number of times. CDR3 nucleotides: TGTGCCAGCAGCTTTACTAGCGGGGGGCCGAACACCGGGGAGCTGTTTTTT. This translates into CASSFTSGGPNTGELFF. This sequence joins TRBV7-2 and TRBJ2-2; 12 nucleotides line up with TRBD2. J lost 0 bases, V lost 3 bases, and 2 bases had no gene match. The CDR3 loop spans 17 amino acids. CDR1 is SGHTA, CDR2 FQGNSA, per germline.

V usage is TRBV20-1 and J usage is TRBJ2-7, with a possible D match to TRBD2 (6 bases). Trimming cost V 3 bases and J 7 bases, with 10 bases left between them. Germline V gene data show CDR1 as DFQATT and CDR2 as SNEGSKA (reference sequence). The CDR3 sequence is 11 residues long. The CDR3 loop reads CSASPGTEQYF. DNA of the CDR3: TGCAGTGCTAGTCCCGGGACTGAGCAGTACTTC.

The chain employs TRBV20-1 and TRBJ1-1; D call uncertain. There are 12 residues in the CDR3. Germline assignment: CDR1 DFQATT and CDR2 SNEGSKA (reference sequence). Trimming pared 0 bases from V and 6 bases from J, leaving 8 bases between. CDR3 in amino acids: CSARDPDPEAFF. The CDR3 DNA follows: TGCAGTGCTAGAGATCCCGACCCTGAAGCTTTCTTT.

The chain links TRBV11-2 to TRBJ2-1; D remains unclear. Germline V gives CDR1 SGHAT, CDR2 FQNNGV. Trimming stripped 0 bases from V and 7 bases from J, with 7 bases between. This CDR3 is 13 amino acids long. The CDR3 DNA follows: TGTGCCAGCAGCTTAGAGCGGAAAAATGAGCAGTTCTTC. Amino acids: CASSLERKNEQFF.

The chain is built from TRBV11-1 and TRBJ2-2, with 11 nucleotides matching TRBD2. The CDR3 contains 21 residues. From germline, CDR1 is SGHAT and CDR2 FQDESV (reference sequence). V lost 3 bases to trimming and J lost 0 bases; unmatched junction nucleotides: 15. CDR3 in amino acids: CASSFGLWTSGPRANTGELFF. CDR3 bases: TGTGCCAGCAGCTTCGGTCTCTGGACTAGCGGGCCCCGCGCGAACACCGGGGAGCTGTTTTTT.

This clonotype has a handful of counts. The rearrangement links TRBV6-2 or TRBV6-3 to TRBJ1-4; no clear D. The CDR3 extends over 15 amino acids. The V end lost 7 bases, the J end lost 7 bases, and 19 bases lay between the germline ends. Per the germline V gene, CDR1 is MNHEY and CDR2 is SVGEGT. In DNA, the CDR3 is TGTGCCAGCACCTCTTCGGGGTCCCCCAGTGAAAAACTGTTTTTT. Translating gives CASTSSGSPSEKLFF.

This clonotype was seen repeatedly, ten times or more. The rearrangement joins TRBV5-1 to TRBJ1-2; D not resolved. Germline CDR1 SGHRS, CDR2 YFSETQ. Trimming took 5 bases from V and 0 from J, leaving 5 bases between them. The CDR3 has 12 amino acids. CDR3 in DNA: TGCGCCAGCAGTGTAGCTAACTATGGCTACACCTTC. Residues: CASSVANYGYTF.

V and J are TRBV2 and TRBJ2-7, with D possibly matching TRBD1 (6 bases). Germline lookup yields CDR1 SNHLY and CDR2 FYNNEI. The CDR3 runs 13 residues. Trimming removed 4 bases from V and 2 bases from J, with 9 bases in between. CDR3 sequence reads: CASSATGTYEQYV. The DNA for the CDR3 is TGTGCCAGCAGTGCAACAGGGACCTACGAGCAGTACGTC.

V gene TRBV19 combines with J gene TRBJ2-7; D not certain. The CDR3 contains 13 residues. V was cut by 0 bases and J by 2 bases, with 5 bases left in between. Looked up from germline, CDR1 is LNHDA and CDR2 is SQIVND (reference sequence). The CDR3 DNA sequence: TGTGCCAGTAGTATAGATCTCCCCTACGAGCAGTACTTC. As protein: CASSIDLPYEQYF.

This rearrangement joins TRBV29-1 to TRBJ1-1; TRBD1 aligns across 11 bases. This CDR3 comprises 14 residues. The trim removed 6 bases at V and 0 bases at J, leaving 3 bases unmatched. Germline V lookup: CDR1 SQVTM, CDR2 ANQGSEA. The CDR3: CSVDRGHVNTEAFF. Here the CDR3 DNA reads TGCAGCGTGGACAGGGGGCATGTGAACACTGAAGCTTTCTTT.

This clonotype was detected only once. CDR3 sequence (DNA): TGTGCCAGCAGGATGGACAGGGCGGACGAGCAGTACTTC. The encoded protein is CASRMDRADEQYF. V and J are TRBV2 and TRBJ2-7; 8 nucleotides line up with TRBD1. Germline V lookup: CDR1 SNHLY, CDR2 FYNNEI. V shed 6 bases and J 5 bases; nucleotides not matched to a gene: 6. The CDR3 totals 13 residues.

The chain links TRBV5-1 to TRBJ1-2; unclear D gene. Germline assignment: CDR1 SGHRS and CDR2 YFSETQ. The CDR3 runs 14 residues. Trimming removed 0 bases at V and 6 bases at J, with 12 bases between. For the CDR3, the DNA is TGCGCCAGCAGCTTGGAGGTTACATCTGATGGCTACACCTTC. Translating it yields CASSLEVTSDGYTF.

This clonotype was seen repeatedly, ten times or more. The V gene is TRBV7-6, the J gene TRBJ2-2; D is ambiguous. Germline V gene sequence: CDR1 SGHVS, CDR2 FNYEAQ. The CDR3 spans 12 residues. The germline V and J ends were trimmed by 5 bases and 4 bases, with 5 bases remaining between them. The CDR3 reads CASSHGTGELFF. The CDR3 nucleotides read TGTGCCAGCAGCCACGGCACCGGGGAGCTGTTTTTT.

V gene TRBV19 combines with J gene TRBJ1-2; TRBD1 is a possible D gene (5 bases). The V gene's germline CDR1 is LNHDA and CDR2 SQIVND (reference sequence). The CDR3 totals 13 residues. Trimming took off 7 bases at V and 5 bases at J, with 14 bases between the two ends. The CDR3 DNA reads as TGTGCCAGTAACATCGGGACCGCATATGGCTACACCTTC. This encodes CASNIGTAYGYTF.

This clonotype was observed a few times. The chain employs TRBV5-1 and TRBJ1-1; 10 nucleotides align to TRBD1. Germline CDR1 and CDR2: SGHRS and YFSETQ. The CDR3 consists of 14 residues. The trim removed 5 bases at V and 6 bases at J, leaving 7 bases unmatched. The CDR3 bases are TGCGCCAGCAGGCCTGACAGGGGGCTGGCTGAAGCTTTCTTT. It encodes CASRPDRGLAEAFF.

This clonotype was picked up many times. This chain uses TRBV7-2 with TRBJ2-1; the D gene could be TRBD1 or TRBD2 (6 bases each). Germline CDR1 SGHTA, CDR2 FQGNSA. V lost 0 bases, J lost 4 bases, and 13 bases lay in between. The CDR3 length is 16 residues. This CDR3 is CASSLARGVGYNEQFF. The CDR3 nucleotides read TGTGCCAGCAGCTTAGCAAGGGGGGTGGGGTACAATGAGCAGTTCTTC.

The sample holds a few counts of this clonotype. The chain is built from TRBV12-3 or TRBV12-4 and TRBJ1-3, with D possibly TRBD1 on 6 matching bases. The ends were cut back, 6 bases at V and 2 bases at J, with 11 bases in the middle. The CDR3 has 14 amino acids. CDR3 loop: CASSLAGAGNTIYF. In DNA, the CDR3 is TGTGCCAGCAGCCTTGCAGGGGCTGGAAACACCATATATTTT.

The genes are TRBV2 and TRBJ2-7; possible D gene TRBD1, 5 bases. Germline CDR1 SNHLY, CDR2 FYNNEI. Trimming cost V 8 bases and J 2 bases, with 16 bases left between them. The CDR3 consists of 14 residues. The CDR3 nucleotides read TGTGCCAGCGACGCGCAACAAGGGGCCTACGAGCAGTACTTC. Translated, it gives CASDAQQGAYEQYF.

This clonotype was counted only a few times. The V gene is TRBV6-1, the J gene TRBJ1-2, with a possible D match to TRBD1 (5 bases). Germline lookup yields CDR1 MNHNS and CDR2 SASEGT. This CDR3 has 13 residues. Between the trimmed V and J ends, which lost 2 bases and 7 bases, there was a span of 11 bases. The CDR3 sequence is CASSETQGGGYTF. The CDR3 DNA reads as TGTGCCAGCAGTGAAACCCAGGGAGGTGGCTACACCTTC.

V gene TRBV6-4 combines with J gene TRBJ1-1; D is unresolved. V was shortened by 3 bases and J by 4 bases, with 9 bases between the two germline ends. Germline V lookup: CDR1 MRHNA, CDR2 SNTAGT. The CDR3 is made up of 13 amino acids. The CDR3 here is CASSDGVGTEAFF. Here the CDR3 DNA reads TGTGCCAGCAGTGATGGGGTGGGCACTGAAGCTTTCTTT.

CDR3 DNA: TGCGCCAGCAGCCCCGGACGTGACGATACGCAGTATTTT. It is translated as CASSPGRDDTQYF. The rearrangement joins TRBV5-1 to TRBJ2-3; no clear D gene. Trimming took 4 bases from V and 6 from J, leaving 12 bases between them. Germline V gene lookup returns CDR1 SGHRS and CDR2 YFSETQ. This CDR3 region has 13 residues.

CDR3 region: CASSQRQGSSGANVLTF. The DNA of the CDR3 is TGTGCCAGCAGCCAGAGACAGGGGAGCTCTGGGGCCAACGTCCTGACTTTC. The rearrangement joins TRBV13 to TRBJ2-6, with TRBD1 identical over 8 bases. Per the germline V gene, CDR1 is PRHDT and CDR2 is FYEKMQ (reference sequence). This CDR3 has 17 residues. V was clipped by 5 bases and J by 0 bases; unmatched bases: 6.

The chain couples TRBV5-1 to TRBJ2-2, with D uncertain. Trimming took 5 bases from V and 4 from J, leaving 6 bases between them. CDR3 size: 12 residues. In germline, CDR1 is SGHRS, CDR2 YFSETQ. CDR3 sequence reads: CASRLSTGELFF. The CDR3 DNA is TGCGCCAGCAGGCTCTCCACCGGGGAGCTGTTTTTT.